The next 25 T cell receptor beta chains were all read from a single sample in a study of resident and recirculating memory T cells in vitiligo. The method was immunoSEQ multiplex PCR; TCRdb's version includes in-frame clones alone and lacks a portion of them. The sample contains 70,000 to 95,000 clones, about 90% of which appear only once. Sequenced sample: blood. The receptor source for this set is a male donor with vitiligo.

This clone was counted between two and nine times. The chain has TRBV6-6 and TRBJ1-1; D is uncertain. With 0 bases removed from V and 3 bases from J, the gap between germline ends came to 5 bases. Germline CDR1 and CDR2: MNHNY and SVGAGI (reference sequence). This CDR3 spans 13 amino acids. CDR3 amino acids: CASSYSRHTEAFF. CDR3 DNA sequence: TGTGCCAGCAGTTACTCGCGGCACACTGAAGCTTTCTTT.

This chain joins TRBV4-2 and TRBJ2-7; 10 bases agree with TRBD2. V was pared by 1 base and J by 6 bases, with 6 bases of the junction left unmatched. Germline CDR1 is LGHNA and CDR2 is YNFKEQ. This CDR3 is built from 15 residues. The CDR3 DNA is TGTGCCAGCAGCCAAGTGCCTAGCGGGAGTGCCGAGCAGTACTTC. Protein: CASSQVPSGSAEQYF.

CDR3 protein: CASISGGRGTEAFF. CDR3 bases: TGTGCCAGCATATCCGGGGGCAGGGGGACTGAAGCTTTCTTT. The chain employs TRBV6-1 and TRBJ1-1; the match to TRBD1 covers 7 bases. This CDR3 has 14 amino acids. Per the germline V gene, CDR1 is MNHNS and CDR2 is SASEGT. With V trimmed by 7 bases and J by 5 bases, 10 bases remained unmatched.

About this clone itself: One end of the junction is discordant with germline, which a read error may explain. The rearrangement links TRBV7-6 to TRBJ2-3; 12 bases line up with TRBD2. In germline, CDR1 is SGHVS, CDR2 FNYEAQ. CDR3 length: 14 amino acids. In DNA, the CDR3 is TGTGCCAGCAGCCTAGCGGGAGGGGAAGATACGCAGTATTTT. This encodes CASSLAGGEDTQYF.

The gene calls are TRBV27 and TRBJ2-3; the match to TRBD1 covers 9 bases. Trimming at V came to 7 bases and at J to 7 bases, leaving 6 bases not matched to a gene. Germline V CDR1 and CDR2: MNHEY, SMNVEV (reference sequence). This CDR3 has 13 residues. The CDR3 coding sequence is TGTGCCAGCATGAGGACAGGGGTGAATACGCAGTATTTT. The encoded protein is CASMRTGVNTQYF.

The CDR3 DNA is TGTGCCAGCAGCCACAGGGGCCCTATGTATGGCTACACCTTC. Protein: CASSHRGPMYGYTF. J is TRBJ1-2 and V is TRBV27, with TRBD1 matching over 7 bases. Germline assignment: CDR1 MNHEY and CDR2 SMNVEV (reference sequence). Trimming took 6 bases from V and 5 from J; bases not matched to a gene: 9. The CDR3 runs to 14 residues.

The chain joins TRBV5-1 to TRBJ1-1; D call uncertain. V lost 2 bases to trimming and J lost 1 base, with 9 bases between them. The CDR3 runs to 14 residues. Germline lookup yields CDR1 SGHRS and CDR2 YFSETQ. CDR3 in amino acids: CASSFQASNTEAFF. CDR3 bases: TGCGCCAGCAGCTTCCAGGCCTCGAACACTGAAGCTTTCTTT.

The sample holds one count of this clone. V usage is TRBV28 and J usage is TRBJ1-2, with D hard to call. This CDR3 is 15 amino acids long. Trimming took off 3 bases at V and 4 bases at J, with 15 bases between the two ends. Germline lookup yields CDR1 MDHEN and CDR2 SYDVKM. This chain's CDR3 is CASSFTDGKVYGYTF. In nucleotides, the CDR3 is TGTGCCAGCAGTTTCACGGACGGGAAGGTCTATGGCTACACCTTC.

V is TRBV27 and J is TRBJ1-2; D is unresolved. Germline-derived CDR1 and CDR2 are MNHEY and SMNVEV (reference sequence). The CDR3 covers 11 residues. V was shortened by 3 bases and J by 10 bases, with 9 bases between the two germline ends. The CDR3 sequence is CASSFWRVYTF. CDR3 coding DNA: TGTGCCAGCAGTTTCTGGAGGGTCTACACCTTC.

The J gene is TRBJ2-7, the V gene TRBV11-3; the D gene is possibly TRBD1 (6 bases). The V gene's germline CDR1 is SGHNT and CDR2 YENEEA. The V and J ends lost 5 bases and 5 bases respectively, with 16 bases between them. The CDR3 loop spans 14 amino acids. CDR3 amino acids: CASSTSQGTHEQYF. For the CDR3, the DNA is TGTGCCAGCAGCACCTCCCAGGGGACCCACGAGCAGTACTTC.

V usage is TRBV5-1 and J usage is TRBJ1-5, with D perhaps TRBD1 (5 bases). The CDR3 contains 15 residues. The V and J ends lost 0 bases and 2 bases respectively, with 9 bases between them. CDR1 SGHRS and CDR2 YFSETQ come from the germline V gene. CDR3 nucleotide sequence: TGCGCCAGCAGCTTGGCCGGGGGAGGCAATCAGCCCCAGCATTTT. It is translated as CASSLAGGGNQPQHF.

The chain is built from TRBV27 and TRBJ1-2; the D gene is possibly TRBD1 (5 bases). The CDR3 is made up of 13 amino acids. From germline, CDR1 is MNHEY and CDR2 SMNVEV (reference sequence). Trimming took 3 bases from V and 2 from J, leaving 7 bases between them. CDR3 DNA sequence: TGTGCCAGCAGTTTGGAGGGGAACTATGGCTACACCTTC. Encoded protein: CASSLEGNYGYTF.

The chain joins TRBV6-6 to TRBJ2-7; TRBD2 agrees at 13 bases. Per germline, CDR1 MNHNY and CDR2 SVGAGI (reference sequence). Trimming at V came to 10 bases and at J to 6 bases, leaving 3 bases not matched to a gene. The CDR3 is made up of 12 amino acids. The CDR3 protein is CATTSGRGEQYF. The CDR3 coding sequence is TGTGCCACCACTAGCGGGAGGGGCGAGCAGTACTTC.

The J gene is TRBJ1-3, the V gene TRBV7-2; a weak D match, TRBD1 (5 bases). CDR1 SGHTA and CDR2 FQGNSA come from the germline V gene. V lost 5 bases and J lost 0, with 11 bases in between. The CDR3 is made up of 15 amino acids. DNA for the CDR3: TGTGCCAGCAGCCTTCAGGGTTCCTCTGGAAACACCATATATTTT. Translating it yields CASSLQGSSGNTIYF.

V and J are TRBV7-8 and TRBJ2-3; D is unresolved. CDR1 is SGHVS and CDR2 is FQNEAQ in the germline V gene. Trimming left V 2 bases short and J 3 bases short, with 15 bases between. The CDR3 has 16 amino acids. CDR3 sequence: CASSLNVVERTDTQYF. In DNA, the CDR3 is TGTGCCAGCAGCTTAAATGTGGTTGAGCGTACAGATACGCAGTATTTT.

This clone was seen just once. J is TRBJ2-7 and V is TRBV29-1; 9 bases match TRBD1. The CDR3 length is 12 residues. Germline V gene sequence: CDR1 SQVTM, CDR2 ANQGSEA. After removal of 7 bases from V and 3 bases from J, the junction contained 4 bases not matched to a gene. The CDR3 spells CSATDRGYEQYF. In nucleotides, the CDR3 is TGCAGCGCAACGGACAGGGGCTACGAGCAGTACTTC.

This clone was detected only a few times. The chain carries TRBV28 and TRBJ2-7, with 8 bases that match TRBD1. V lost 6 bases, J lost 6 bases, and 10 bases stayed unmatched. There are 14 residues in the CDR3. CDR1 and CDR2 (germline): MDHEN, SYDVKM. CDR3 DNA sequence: TGTGCCAGCAGCCTTGGGACAGGTAGGTCCGAGCAGTACTTC. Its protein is CASSLGTGRSEQYF.

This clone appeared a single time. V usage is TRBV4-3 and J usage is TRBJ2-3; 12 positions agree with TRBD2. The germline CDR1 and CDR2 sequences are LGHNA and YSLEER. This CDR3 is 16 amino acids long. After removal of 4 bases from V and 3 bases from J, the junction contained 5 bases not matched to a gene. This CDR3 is CASSPGLAGWTDTQYF. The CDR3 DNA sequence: TGCGCCAGCAGCCCCGGACTAGCGGGATGGACAGATACGCAGTATTTT.

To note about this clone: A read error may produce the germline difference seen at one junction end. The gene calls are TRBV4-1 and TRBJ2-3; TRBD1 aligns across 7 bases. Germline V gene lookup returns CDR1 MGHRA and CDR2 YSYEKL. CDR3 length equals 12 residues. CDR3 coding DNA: TGCGCCAGCAGCTCTATTGACAGGGCCCACACTTTT. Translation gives CASSSIDRAHTF.

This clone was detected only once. CDR3 coding DNA: TGTGCCAGCAGCCCCCGGCAGGGCCTTTATACGCAGTATTTT. It yields the protein CASSPRQGLYTQYF. J is TRBJ2-3 and V is TRBV28; D is perhaps TRBD1 (5 bases). V shed 6 bases and J shed 7 bases, with 17 bases lying between them. The germline V gene encodes CDR1 MDHEN and CDR2 SYDVKM. The CDR3 covers 14 residues.

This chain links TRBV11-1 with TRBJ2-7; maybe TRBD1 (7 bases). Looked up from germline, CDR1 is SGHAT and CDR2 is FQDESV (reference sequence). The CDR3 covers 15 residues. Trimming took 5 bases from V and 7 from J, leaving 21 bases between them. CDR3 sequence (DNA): TGTGCCAGCAGCCTGCGGAGGGGGCCCCCTGGGGAGCAGTACTTC. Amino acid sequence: CASSLRRGPPGEQYF.

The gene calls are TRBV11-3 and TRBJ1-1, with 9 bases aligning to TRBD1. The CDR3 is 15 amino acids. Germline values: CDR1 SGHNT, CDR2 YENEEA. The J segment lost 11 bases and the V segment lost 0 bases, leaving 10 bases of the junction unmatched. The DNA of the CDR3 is TGTGCCAGCAGCTTAGAAAGGATACAGGGGGCGCGGGCTTTCTTT. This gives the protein CASSLERIQGARAFF.

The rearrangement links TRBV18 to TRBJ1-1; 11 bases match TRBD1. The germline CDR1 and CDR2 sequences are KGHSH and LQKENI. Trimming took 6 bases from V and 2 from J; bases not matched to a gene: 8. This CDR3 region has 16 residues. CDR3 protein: CASSAGTGGINTEAFF. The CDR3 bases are TGTGCCAGCTCGGCCGGGACAGGGGGTATTAACACTGAAGCTTTCTTT.

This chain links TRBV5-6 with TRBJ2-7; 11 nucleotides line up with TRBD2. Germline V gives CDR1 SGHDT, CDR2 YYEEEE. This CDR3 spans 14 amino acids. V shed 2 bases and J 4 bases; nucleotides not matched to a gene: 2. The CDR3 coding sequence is TGTGCCAGCAGCTTTACTAGCGGGAGTTACGAGCAGTACTTC. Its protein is CASSFTSGSYEQYF.

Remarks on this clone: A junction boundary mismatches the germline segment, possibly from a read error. This CDR3 reads CASSAGTSQMDF. CDR3 bases: TGTGCCAGCAGTGCGGGGACTAGCCAGATGGATTTT. The chain is built from TRBV28 and TRBJ2-3, with 9 bases that match TRBD2. The CDR3 extends over 12 amino acids. CDR1 and CDR2 (germline): MDHEN, SYDVKM.